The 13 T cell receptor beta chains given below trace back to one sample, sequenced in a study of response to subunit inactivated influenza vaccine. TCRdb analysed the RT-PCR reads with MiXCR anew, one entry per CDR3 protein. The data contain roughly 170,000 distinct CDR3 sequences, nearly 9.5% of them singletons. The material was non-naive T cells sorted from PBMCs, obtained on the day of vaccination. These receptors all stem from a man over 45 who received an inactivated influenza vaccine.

This chain's CDR3 is CSARDASGPSYEQYF. The CDR3 region has the DNA TGCAGTGCTAGAGATGCTAGCGGGCCCTCCTACGAGCAGTACTTC. The gene calls are TRBV20-1 and TRBJ2-7; 8 nucleotides line up with TRBD2. Germline V gene lookup returns CDR1 DFQATT and CDR2 SNEGSKA (reference sequence). The CDR3 spans 15 residues. The ends lost 0 bases at V and 0 bases at J; junction bases unmatched: 4.

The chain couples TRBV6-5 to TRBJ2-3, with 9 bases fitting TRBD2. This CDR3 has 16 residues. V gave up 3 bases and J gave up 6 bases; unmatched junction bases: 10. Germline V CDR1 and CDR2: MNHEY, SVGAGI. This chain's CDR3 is CASSYSTSGWGDTQYF. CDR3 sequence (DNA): TGTGCCAGCAGTTATTCGACTAGCGGTTGGGGCGATACGCAGTATTTT.

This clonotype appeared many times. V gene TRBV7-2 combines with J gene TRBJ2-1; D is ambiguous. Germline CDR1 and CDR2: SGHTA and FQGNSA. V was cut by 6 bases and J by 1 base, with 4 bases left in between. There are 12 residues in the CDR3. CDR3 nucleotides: TGTGCCAGCAGTGCTTCCTACAATGAGCAGTTCTTC. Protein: CASSASYNEQFF.

CDR3 amino acids: CATSDAGGYNEQFF. In DNA, the CDR3 is TGTGCCACCAGTGATGCTGGCGGCTACAATGAGCAGTTCTTC. The chain links TRBV24-1 to TRBJ2-1; D is ambiguous. The CDR3 loop spans 14 amino acids. V was shortened by 3 bases and J by 3 bases, with 8 bases between the two germline ends. CDR1 KGHDR and CDR2 SFDVKD come from the germline V gene.

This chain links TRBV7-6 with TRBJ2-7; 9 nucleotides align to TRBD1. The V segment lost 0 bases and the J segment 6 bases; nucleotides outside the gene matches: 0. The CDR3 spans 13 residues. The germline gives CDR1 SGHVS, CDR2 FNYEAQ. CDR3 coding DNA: TGTGCCAGCAGCTTAGCACAGGGGGCCGAGCAGTACTTC. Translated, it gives CASSLAQGAEQYF.

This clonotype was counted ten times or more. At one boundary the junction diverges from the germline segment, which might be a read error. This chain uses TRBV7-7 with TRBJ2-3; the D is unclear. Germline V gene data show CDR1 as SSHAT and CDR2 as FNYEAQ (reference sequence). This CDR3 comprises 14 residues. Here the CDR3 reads CASSLGGDDDTQYF. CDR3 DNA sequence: TGTGCTAGCAGCTTAGGTGGGGATGACGATACGCAGTATTTT.

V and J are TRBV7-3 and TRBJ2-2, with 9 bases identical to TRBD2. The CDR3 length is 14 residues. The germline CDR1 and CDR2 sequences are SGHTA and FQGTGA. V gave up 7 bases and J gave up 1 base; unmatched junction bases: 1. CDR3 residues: CASKLAGNTGELFF. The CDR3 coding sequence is TGTGCCAGCAAACTAGCGGGGAACACCGGGGAGCTGTTTTTT.

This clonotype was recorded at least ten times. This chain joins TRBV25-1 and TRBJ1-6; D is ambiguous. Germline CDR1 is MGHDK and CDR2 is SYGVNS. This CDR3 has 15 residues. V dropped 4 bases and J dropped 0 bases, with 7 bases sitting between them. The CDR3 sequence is CASSGISSYNSPLHF. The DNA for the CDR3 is TGTGCCAGCAGTGGGATAAGCTCCTATAATTCACCCCTCCACTTT.

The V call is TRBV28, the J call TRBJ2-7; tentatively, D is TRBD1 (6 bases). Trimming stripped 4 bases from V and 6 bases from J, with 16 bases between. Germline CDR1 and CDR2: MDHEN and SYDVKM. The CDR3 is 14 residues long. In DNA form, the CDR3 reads TGTGCCAGCAGTTCGACGGGACAACCGACCGAGCAGTACTTC. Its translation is CASSSTGQPTEQYF.

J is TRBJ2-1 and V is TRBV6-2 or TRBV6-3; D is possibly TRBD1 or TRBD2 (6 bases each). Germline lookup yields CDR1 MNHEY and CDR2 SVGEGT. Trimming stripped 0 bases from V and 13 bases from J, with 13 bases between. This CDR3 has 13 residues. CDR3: CASSYSNREAQFF. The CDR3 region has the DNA TGTGCCAGCAGTTACTCGAACAGGGAGGCTCAGTTCTTC.

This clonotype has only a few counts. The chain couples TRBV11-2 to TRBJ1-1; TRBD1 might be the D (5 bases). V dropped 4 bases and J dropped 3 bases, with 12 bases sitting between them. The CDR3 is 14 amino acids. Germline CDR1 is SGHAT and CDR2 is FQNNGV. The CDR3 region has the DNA TGTGCCAGCAGCTGGGGCCCCTCTGACACTGAAGCTTTCTTT. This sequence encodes CASSWGPSDTEAFF.

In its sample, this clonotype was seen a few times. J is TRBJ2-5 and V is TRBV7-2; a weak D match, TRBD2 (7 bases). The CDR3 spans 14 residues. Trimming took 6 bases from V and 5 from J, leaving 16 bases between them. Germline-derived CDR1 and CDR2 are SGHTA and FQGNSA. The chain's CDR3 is CASRRGGDGETQYF. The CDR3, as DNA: TGTGCCAGCAGAAGGGGGGGTGATGGCGAGACCCAGTACTTC.

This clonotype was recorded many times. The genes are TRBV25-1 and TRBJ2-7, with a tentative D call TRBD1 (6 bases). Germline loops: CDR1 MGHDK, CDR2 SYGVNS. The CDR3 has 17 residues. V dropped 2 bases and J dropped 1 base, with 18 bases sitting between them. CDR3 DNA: TGTGCCAGCAGTGAACGGAAGACCGGGACAACTTCCTACGAGCAGTACTTC. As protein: CASSERKTGTTSYEQYF.